Below are 14 T cell receptor beta chains sequenced from a single sample in a study of blood T cell repertoires in COVID-19. The protocol was immunoSEQ multiplex PCR, while the TCRdb copy is restricted to in-frame clones and leaves out a portion. The data show 180,000 or so clones, 70% to 85% seen once. Input material: PBMCs or T cells enriched from blood (not recorded which). Receptors originate from a man between 45 and 60 years old who had recovered from COVID-19.

This sequence joins TRBV6-4 and TRBJ1-2; weak D call: TRBD1 (6 bases). V lost 0 bases and J lost 8, with 13 bases in between. In germline, CDR1 is MRHNA, CDR2 SNTAGT. CDR3 length: 14 residues. CDR3 in amino acids: CASSDSARGFGYTF. CDR3 DNA: TGTGCCAGCAGTGACTCGGCCAGGGGCTTCGGCTACACCTTC.

The rearrangement links TRBV6-2 or TRBV6-3 to TRBJ1-1, with a weak D call TRBD1 (5 bases). CDR1 MNHEY and CDR2 SVGEGT come from the germline V gene. The CDR3 has 16 amino acids. V was shortened by 0 bases and J by 0 bases, with 11 bases between the two germline ends. Here the CDR3 DNA reads TGTGCCAGCAGTTACTCATCAGGGTTCGTGAACACTGAAGCTTTCTTT. Amino acids: CASSYSSGFVNTEAFF.

This clone came up many times. The chain recombines TRBV28 with TRBJ1-2; the match to TRBD1 covers 7 bases. The CDR3 is made up of 15 amino acids. Trimming cost V 5 bases and J 4 bases; bases outside gene matches: 10. CDR1 is MDHEN, CDR2 SYDVKM, per germline. Written as DNA, the CDR3 is TGTGCCAGCAGTCCCGGGACAGATATCTTCTATGGCTACACCTTC. It translates to CASSPGTDIFYGYTF.

The rearrangement links TRBV24-1 to TRBJ1-5; 11 bases line up with TRBD1. In germline, CDR1 is KGHDR, CDR2 SFDVKD. The J segment lost 7 bases and the V segment lost 2 bases, leaving 3 bases of the junction unmatched. CDR3 length equals 15 residues. CDR3 amino acids: CATSDSGQGEQPQHF. The CDR3 DNA reads as TGTGCCACCAGTGATTCGGGACAGGGGGAACAGCCCCAGCATTTT.

This sequence joins TRBV7-9 and TRBJ1-3, with D perhaps TRBD1 (5 bases). The CDR3 runs 14 residues. Germline loops: CDR1 SEHNR, CDR2 FQNEAQ (reference sequence). With 5 bases removed from V and 7 bases from J, the gap between germline ends came to 15 bases. The CDR3 DNA reads as TGTGCCAGCAGCCGTTCGGCAGGGAGGAACACCATATATTTT. Encoded protein: CASSRSAGRNTIYF.

The V and J genes are TRBV5-1 and TRBJ1-4; 8 bases agree with TRBD1. V was clipped by 4 bases and J by 8 bases; unmatched bases: 7. There are 14 residues in the CDR3. CDR1 is SGHRS, CDR2 YFSETQ, per germline. The CDR3 reads CASSGQGAFEKLFF. The CDR3 nucleotides are TGCGCCAGCAGCGGGCAGGGGGCCTTCGAAAAACTGTTTTTT.

The chain joins TRBV5-5 to TRBJ2-7, with D maybe TRBD2 (6 bases). This CDR3 has 15 residues. Trimming stripped 0 bases from V and 6 bases from J, with 16 bases between. The V gene's germline CDR1 is SGHKS and CDR2 YYEKEE (reference sequence). The CDR3 region is CASSLGYRGALEQYF. For the CDR3, the DNA is TGTGCCAGCAGCTTGGGCTATCGCGGGGCGCTCGAGCAGTACTTC.

The rearrangement uses TRBV6-1 and TRBJ1-2; D possibly corresponds to TRBD1 (5 bases). Germline V gene sequence: CDR1 MNHNS, CDR2 SASEGT. This CDR3 region has 15 residues. The V end lost 0 bases, the J end lost 8 bases, and 16 bases lay between the germline ends. The CDR3 loop is CASSEALPRVNGYTF. Written as DNA, the CDR3 is TGTGCCAGCAGTGAAGCTCTCCCCAGGGTGAACGGCTACACCTTC.

This clone was counted a single time. This rearrangement joins TRBV27 to TRBJ1-2, with unresolved D. Between the trimmed V and J ends, which lost 6 bases and 4 bases, there was a span of 15 bases. Germline-derived CDR1 and CDR2 are MNHEY and SMNVEV (reference sequence). The CDR3 is 14 residues long. The CDR3 reads CASRRSGTVYGYTF. The CDR3 DNA is TGTGCCAGCAGGAGGAGCGGAACCGTCTATGGCTACACCTTC.

There are a few counts of this clone. The gene calls are TRBV7-6 and TRBJ1-3; D call uncertain. This CDR3 spans 16 amino acids. Per germline, CDR1 SGHVS and CDR2 FNYEAQ. V was clipped by 5 bases and J by 2 bases, with 16 bases between them. CDR3 sequence reads: CASSPSNPGPGNTIYF. The CDR3 region has the DNA TGTGCCAGCAGCCCCTCGAATCCAGGTCCTGGAAACACCATATATTTT.

A few counts support this clone. The chain combines TRBV6-4 with TRBJ1-1, with 9 nucleotides matching TRBD1. This CDR3 is 13 amino acids long. The ends lost 4 bases at V and 4 bases at J; junction bases unmatched: 1. Germline loops: CDR1 MRHNA, CDR2 SNTAGT. Here the CDR3 DNA reads TGTGCCAGCAGTGGGGACAGGGCCACTGAAGCTTTCTTT. Translated: CASSGDRATEAFF.

The gene calls are TRBV4-2 and TRBJ1-4; possibly TRBD1 for D (5 bases). Per germline, CDR1 LGHNA and CDR2 YNFKEQ. The CDR3 runs to 16 residues. Trimming pared 0 bases from V and 7 bases from J, leaving 15 bases between. CDR3 sequence (DNA): TGTGCCAGCAGCCAAGAGAGCGGGGGTGTTGGTGAAAAACTGTTTTTT. Protein: CASSQESGGVGEKLFF.

The chain links TRBV3-1 (or the pseudogene TRBV3-2) to TRBJ1-2; D is unresolved. V gave up 1 base and J gave up 7 bases, with 4 bases separating them. Germline V CDR1 and CDR2: LGHDT, YNNKEL (reference sequence). The CDR3 extends over 11 amino acids. CDR3 sequence reads: CASSQARGYTF. The CDR3 nucleotides are TGTGCCAGCAGCCAAGCCCGTGGCTACACCTTC.

The V and J genes are TRBV29-1 and TRBJ1-2; D is ambiguous. CDR3 size: 14 residues. Germline CDR1 reads SQVTM; CDR2 reads ANQGSEA. V was clipped by 2 bases and J by 4 bases, with 14 bases between them. The CDR3 protein is CSVESPGRPYGYTF. DNA for the CDR3: TGCAGCGTTGAATCCCCCGGCAGGCCCTATGGCTACACCTTC.